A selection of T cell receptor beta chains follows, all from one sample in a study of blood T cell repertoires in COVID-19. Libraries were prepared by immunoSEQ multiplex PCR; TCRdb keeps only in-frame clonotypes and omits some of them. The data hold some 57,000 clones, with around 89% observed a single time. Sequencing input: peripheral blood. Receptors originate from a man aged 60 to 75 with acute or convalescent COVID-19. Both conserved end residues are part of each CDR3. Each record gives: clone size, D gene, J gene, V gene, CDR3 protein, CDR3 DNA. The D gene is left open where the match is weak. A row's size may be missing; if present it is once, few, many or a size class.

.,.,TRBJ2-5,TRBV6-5,CASSLNPSSGWETQYF,TGTGCCAGCAGTTTAAACCCCTCGTCAGGGTGGGAGACCCAGTACTTC
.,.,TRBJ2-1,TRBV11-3,CASSLDTGSYNEQFF,TGTGCCAGCAGCTTAGACACGGGTTCCTACAATGAGCAGTTCTTC
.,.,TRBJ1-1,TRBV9,CASSVVVGGEAFF,TGTGCCAGCAGCGTAGTTGTGGGGGGTGAAGCTTTCTTT
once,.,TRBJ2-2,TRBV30,CAWSAGGGELFF,TGTGCCTGGTCCGCAGGTGGTGGGGAGCTGTTTTTT
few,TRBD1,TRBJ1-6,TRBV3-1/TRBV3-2,CASSPQGGNSPLHF,TGTGCCAGCAGTCCTCAGGGGGGTAATTCACCCCTCCACTTT
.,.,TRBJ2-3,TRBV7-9,CASSPEPRVTSTDTQYF,TGTGCCAGCAGCCCCGAACCGCGGGTAACTAGCACAGATACGCAGTATTTT
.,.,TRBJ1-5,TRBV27,CASSLSRGLQPQHF,TGTGCCAGCAGTTTATCGCGCGGGTTACAGCCCCAGCATTTT
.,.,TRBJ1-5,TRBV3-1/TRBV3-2,CASSFQGANQPQHF,TGTGCCAGCAGCTTCCAGGGTGCCAATCAGCCCCAGCATTTT
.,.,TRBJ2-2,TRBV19,CASTHPPTRVAGELFF,TGTGCCAGTACGCACCCACCGACTAGAGTGGCCGGGGAGCTGTTTTTT
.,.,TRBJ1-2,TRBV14,CASSQDRQYGYTF,TGTGCCAGCAGCCAAGACCGACAGTATGGCTACACCTTC
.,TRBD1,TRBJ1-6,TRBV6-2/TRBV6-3,CASSRGQTKGSPLHF,TGTGCCAGCAGTAGGGGACAGACTAAAGGTTCACCCCTCCACTTT
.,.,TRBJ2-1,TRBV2,CASSGGWRGEQFF,TGTGCCAGCAGTGGAGGGTGGAGGGGTGAGCAGTTCTTC
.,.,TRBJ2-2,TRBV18,CASSRGGDRGTGELFF,TGTGCCAGCTCACGAGGAGGGGACCGGGGCACCGGGGAGCTGTTTTTT
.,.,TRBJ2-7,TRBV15,CATSREKVGTFSSYEQYF,TGTGCCACCAGCAGGGAAAAAGTCGGGACTTTCAGCTCCTACGAGCAGTACTTC
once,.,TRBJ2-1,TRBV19,CASNGGTYNEQFF,TGTGCCAGTAACGGGGGTACCTACAATGAGCAGTTCTTC
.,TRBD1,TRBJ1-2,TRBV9,CASRRTGQNYGYTF,TGTGCCAGCAGACGGACAGGACAAAACTATGGCTACACCTTC
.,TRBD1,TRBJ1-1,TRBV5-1,CASRQTPGQGSTEAFF,TGCGCCAGCAGACAAACACCGGGACAGGGGTCCACTGAAGCTTTCTTT
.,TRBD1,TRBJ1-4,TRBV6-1,CASSGRDRISEGKLFF,TGTGCCAGCAGTGGCCGGGACAGGATTTCTGAGGGAAAACTGTTTTTT
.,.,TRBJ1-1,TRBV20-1,CSASRQVEAFF,TGCAGTGCTTCCCGACAGGTGGAAGCTTTCTTT
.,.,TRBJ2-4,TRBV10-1,CASSESFAEKNIQYF,TGCGCCAGCAGTGAGTCCTTTGCGGAAAAAAACATTCAGTACTTC
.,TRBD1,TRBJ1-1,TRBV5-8,CASSLGDRGMNTEAFF,TGTGCCAGCAGCTTGGGGGACAGGGGGATGAACACTGAAGCTTTCTTT
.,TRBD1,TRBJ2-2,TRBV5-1,CASSLPTGATGELFF,TGCGCCAGCAGCTTGCCGACAGGGGCCACCGGGGAGCTGTTTTTT
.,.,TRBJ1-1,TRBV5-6,CASSPYREGYTEAFF,TGTGCCAGCAGTCCCTACAGGGAGGGGTACACTGAAGCTTTCTTT
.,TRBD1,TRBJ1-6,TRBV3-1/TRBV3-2,CASSSQTGVGSPLHF,TGTGCCAGCAGCTCCCAGACAGGGGTCGGATCACCCCTCCACTTT
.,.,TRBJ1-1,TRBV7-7,CASSRLQGTEAFF,TGTGCTAGCAGCAGATTACAGGGAACTGAAGCTTTCTTT
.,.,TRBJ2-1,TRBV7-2,CASSLKGTGYNEQFF,TGTGCCAGCAGCTTAAAGGGCACAGGATACAATGAGCAGTTCTTC
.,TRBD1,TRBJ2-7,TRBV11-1,CASSLWTGGEQYF,TGTGCCAGCAGCTTATGGACAGGGGGCGAGCAGTACTTC
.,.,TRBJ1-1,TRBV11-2,CASSLPASGNAEAFF,TGTGCCAGCAGCCTACCCGCATCCGGTAACGCTGAAGCTTTCTTT
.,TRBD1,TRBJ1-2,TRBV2,CARQGHIGYTF,TGTGCCAGACAGGGGCACATTGGCTACACCTTC
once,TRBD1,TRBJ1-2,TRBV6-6,CAITRGRTNRYTF,TGTGCCATCACAAGGGGGCGAACAAACCGCTACACCTTC
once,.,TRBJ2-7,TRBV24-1,CATSALGSYEQYF,TGTGCCACCAGTGCCCTAGGAAGCTACGAGCAGTACTTC
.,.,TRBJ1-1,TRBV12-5,CASGPTGNTEAFF,TGTGCTAGTGGTCCCACAGGGAACACTGAAGCTTTCTTT
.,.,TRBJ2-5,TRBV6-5,CASRRTVQETQYF,TGTGCCAGCAGACGGACAGTTCAAGAGACCCAGTACTTC
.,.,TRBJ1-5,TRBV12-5,CASGLGPNQPQHF,TGTGCTAGTGGTTTGGGGCCCAATCAGCCCCAGCATTTT
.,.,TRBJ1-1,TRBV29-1,CSVGRLLNTEAFF,TGCAGCGTTGGCAGACTATTGAACACTGAAGCTTTCTTT
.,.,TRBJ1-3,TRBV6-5,CALGDSGNTIYF,TGTGCCCTAGGGGACTCTGGAAACACCATATATTTT
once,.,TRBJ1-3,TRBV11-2,CASSSQGSYADTIYF,TGTGCCAGCAGCTCTCAGGGTTCGTATGCAGACACCATATATTTT
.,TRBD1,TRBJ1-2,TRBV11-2,CASSRTGLDGYTF,TGTGCCAGCAGCCGGACAGGGTTGGATGGCTACACCTTC
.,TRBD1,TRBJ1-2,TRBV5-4,CASRTTTGVYGYTF,TGTGCCAGCAGAACCACGACAGGGGTCTATGGCTACACCTTC
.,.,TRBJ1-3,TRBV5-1,CASSLEPTNSGNTIYF,TGCGCCAGCAGCTTGGAACCCACAAACTCTGGAAACACCATATATTTT
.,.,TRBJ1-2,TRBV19,CASSIWSDIYGYTF,TGTGCCAGTAGTATATGGTCTGACATCTATGGCTACACCTTC
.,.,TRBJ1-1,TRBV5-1,CASSLYGPLSEAFF,TGCGCCAGCAGCTTGTATGGGCCGTTATCTGAAGCTTTCTTT
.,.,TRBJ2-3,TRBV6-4,CASSHLGGADTQYF,TGTGCCAGCAGCCACCTGGGGGGAGCAGATACGCAGTATTTT
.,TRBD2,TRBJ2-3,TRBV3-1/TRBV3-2,CASSQVGGGAADTQYF,TGTGCCAGCAGCCAAGTCGGCGGGGGGGCAGCAGATACGCAGTATTTT
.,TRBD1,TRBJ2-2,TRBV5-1,CASSSRTGVQTGELFF,TGCGCCAGCAGCTCACGGACAGGAGTTCAGACCGGGGAGCTGTTTTTT